These 18 T cell receptor beta chains share one sample of origin, sequenced in a study of shared clonotypes between healthy human individuals. Naive CD8 cells comprised CD45RO-negative, CCR7-positively selected cells, excluding terminally differentiated effector memory CD45RA+ cells. Some clones are missing from TCRdb's copy, which holds only in-frame ones; the method was immunoSEQ multiplex PCR. This sample yields 2 million or so clones, of which about 95% are seen a single time; roughly 1.1% belongs to the top ten. Sequenced sample: naive CD8+ T cells sorted from blood. Receptors originate from a man aged 18-30 years in good health.

The DNA for the CDR3 is TGCGCCAGCAGCTTTGAGGGGGGCGTTAATGAAAAACTGTTTTTT. It codes for CASSFEGGVNEKLFF. V and J are TRBV5-1 and TRBJ1-4; a possible D gene is TRBD1 (6 bases). The germline CDR1 and CDR2 sequences are SGHRS and YFSETQ. With 2 bases removed from V and 4 bases from J, the gap between germline ends came to 12 bases. The CDR3 extends over 15 amino acids.

The V and J genes are TRBV23-1 and TRBJ2-7; 12 bases fit TRBD2. TRBV23-1 is an ORF, with its function uncertain. Trimming removed 6 bases from V and 3 bases from J; junction bases left unmatched: 18. The CDR3 spans 19 residues. This chain's CDR3 is CASRPAPRVTSGRIYEQYF. In DNA, the CDR3 is TGCGCCAGCAGGCCCGCGCCGAGAGTGACTAGCGGGAGAATCTACGAGCAGTACTTC.

The chain has TRBV5-4 and TRBJ2-1; 7 bases fit TRBD1. There are 16 residues in the CDR3. Germline V lookup: CDR1 SGHNT, CDR2 YYREEE (reference sequence). V shed 0 bases, J shed 2 bases, and the junction held 5 bases outside the gene matches. The CDR3 loop reads CASSLATGVAYNEQFF. As DNA, the CDR3 is TGTGCCAGCAGCTTGGCCACAGGGGTGGCCTACAATGAGCAGTTCTTC.

V gene TRBV2 combines with J gene TRBJ1-5, with D perhaps matching TRBD1 (5 bases). Trimming removed 4 bases at V and 5 bases at J, with 18 bases between. The germline gives CDR1 SNHLY, CDR2 FYNNEI. CDR3 length equals 16 residues. The CDR3 DNA reads as TGTGCCAGCAGTGGCACCTGGGTACAGGTAGATCAGCCCCAGCATTTT. Protein product: CASSGTWVQVDQPQHF. The full variable domain, rest sourced from reference TRBV2 and TRBJ1-5, is EPEVTQTPSHQVTQMGQEVILRCVPISNHLYFYWYRQILGQKVEFLVSFYNNEISEKSEIFDDQFSVERPDGSNFTLKIRSTKLEDSAMYFCASSGTWVQVDQPQHFGDGTRLSIL.

J is TRBJ2-7 and V is TRBV27; 13 nucleotides line up with TRBD2. Germline CDR1 reads MNHEY; CDR2 reads SMNVEV (reference sequence). The CDR3 sequence is 18 residues long. V gave up 2 bases and J gave up 2 bases; unmatched junction bases: 9. The CDR3 DNA follows: TGTGCCAGCAGTTTAGAAGGACTAGCGGGAGTGGGGGCCTACGAGCAGTACTTC. It yields the protein CASSLEGLAGVGAYEQYF.

CDR3 protein: CASSQDRAGGTEAFF. DNA for the CDR3: TGCGCCAGCAGCCAAGATCGGGCAGGGGGCACTGAAGCTTTCTTT. The J gene is TRBJ1-1, the V gene TRBV4-3, with TRBD1 matching over 7 bases. Looked up from germline, CDR1 is LGHNA and CDR2 is YSLEER. CDR3 size: 15 residues. V gave up 0 bases and J gave up 4 bases; unmatched junction bases: 5.

A single count supports this clone. The rearrangement links TRBV11-2 to TRBJ2-2, with no clear D. The V end lost 1 base, the J end lost 5 bases, and 2 bases lay between the germline ends. The germline CDR1 and CDR2 sequences are SGHAT and FQNNGV. CDR3 length equals 12 residues. The CDR3 loop reads CASSLVTGELFF. CDR3 sequence (DNA): TGTGCCAGCAGCTTAGTAACCGGGGAGCTGTTTTTT.

The rearrangement uses TRBV14 and TRBJ2-1; D not resolved. Germline V gene data show CDR1 as SGHDN and CDR2 as FVKESK. The length of the CDR3 is 17 residues. Trimming took off 3 bases at V and 6 bases at J, with 21 bases between the two ends. In DNA, the CDR3 is TGTGCCAGCAGCCATGTCTCGGCGGCGGCCGGCCTCAATGAGCAGTTCTTC. Residues: CASSHVSAAAGLNEQFF.

Concerning this clone itself: The sample has other DNA sequences that encode this CDR3 too. The rearrangement uses TRBV6-5 and TRBJ1-2; unclear D gene. The CDR3 consists of 14 residues. Trimming cost V 0 bases and J 4 bases, with 9 bases left between them. Per germline, CDR1 MNHEY and CDR2 SVGAGI. CDR3 sequence: CASSYSEDPYGYTF. The CDR3 DNA sequence: TGTGCCAGCAGTTACTCGGAGGATCCCTATGGCTACACCTTC.

The gene calls are TRBV11-3 and TRBJ2-1; maybe TRBD2 (5 bases). Germline values: CDR1 SGHNT, CDR2 YENEEA. V was trimmed by 2 bases and J by 6 bases, leaving 14 bases between them. The CDR3 spans 15 residues. The CDR3 reads CASSLSSVAGNEQFF. The DNA for the CDR3 is TGTGCCAGCAGCTTATCTTCCGTGGCGGGCAATGAGCAGTTCTTC.

V gene TRBV6-5 combines with J gene TRBJ2-3; a weak D match, TRBD2 (6 bases). The CDR3 sequence is 16 residues long. V was cut by 0 bases and J by 0 bases, with 10 bases left in between. Germline CDR1 is MNHEY and CDR2 is SVGAGI. Written as DNA, the CDR3 is TGTGCCAGCAGTTACTCGGAGGGAAGTAGCACAGATACGCAGTATTTT. Translating gives CASSYSEGSSTDTQYF.

The J gene is TRBJ2-5, the V gene TRBV6-1; 8 bases are a match to TRBD1. V trimming: 2 bases; J trimming: 2 bases; junction bases outside the gene matches: 4. This CDR3 has 15 amino acids. Germline lookup yields CDR1 MNHNS and CDR2 SASEGT. The DNA for the CDR3 is TGTGCCAGCAGTGAACGGACAGGGAGACAAGAGACCCAGTACTTC. The encoded protein is CASSERTGRQETQYF.

Regarding this clone: Other nucleotide sequences from this sample produce the same CDR3. This rearrangement joins TRBV6-5 to TRBJ1-2, with 7 bases aligning to TRBD1. Trimming cost V 0 bases and J 2 bases; bases outside gene matches: 6. Looked up from germline, CDR1 is MNHEY and CDR2 is SVGAGI. The CDR3 totals 16 residues. The CDR3, as DNA: TGTGCCAGCAGTTACTCCACAGGGGAGGTAAACTATGGCTACACCTTC. This translates into CASSYSTGEVNYGYTF.

The chain is built from TRBV4-1 and TRBJ2-3, with TRBD2 matching 16 bases. CDR3 length: 18 residues. Losses at the gene ends were 1 base for V and 5 bases for J; bases not matched to a gene: 6. The germline V gene has CDR1 MGHRA and CDR2 YSYEKL. The chain's CDR3 is CASSQAGLAGGRGDTQYF. CDR3 nucleotides: TGCGCCAGCAGCCAAGCGGGACTAGCGGGGGGGCGAGGAGATACGCAGTATTTT.

This clone was seen a single time. The chain recombines TRBV25-1 with TRBJ2-7; possibly TRBD2 for D (5 bases). V was pared by 5 bases and J by 7 bases, with 15 bases between. Germline CDR1 and CDR2: MGHDK and SYGVNS. CDR3 length: 13 amino acids. This CDR3 reads CASSLSGSKEQYF. The CDR3 region has the DNA TGTGCCAGCAGTCTAAGCGGATCGAAGGAGCAGTACTTC.

The rearrangement links TRBV2 to TRBJ2-3; weak D call: TRBD2 (6 bases). This CDR3 spans 15 amino acids. Germline V CDR1 and CDR2: SNHLY, FYNNEI. Trimming removed 2 bases at V and 8 bases at J, with 17 bases between. CDR3 in amino acids: CASSEPRRDWGTQYF. The CDR3 DNA sequence: TGTGCCAGCAGTGAACCTCGTAGGGACTGGGGTACGCAGTATTTT.

This chain connects TRBV6-1 to TRBJ2-3; D assignment may be TRBD1 or TRBD2 (6 bases each). There are 16 residues in the CDR3. Germline-derived CDR1 and CDR2 are MNHNS and SASEGT. With 2 bases removed from V and 3 bases from J, the gap between germline ends came to 15 bases. The CDR3 DNA sequence: TGTGCCAGCAGTGAAACAGGGAGGTTTGAAACAGATACGCAGTATTTT. Residues: CASSETGRFETDTQYF.

V usage is TRBV11-2 and J usage is TRBJ2-3, with 10 bases aligning to TRBD1. Germline values: CDR1 SGHAT, CDR2 FQNNGV. V was pared by 7 bases and J by 2 bases, with 3 bases of the junction left unmatched. This CDR3 has 14 amino acids. As DNA, the CDR3 is TGTGCCAGCACCGGGACAGGGGCCACAGATACGCAGTATTTT. Translating it yields CASTGTGATDTQYF.